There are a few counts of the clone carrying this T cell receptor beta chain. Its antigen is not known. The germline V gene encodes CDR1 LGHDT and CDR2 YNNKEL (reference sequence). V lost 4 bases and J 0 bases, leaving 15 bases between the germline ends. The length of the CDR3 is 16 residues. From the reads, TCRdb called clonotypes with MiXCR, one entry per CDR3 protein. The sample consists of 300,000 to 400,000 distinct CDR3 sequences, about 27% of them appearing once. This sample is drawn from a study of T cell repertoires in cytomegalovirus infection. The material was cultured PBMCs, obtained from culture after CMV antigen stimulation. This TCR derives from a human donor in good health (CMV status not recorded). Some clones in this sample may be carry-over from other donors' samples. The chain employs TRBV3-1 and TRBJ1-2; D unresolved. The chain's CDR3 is CASSLAEIQTNYGYTF. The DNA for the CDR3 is TGTGCCAGCAGCCTGGCGGAAATACAGACTAACTATGGCTACACCTTC.